A selection of T cell receptor beta chains follows, all from one sample in a study of cytomegalovirus exposure and HLA in healthy donors. Measured with immunoSEQ multiplex PCR; TCRdb has only the in-frame clones, and not every one. In the table there are under 150,000 clones, 78% of which are singletons. Material for sequencing was PBMCs. Every receptor here comes from a man aged 35 to 55 in good health and CMV-seropositive. CDR3s include the opening cysteine and the closing phenylalanine or tryptophan. A D gene is named only where the DNA matches it firmly. The size entry is marked missing in some rows and otherwise reads once, few, many or a size class.

D: -; J: TRBJ1-5; size: -; V: TRBV7-3; CDR3: CASSLRPSRPQHF; DNA: TGTGCCAGCAGCTTAAGGCCCAGTCGGCCCCAGCATTTT
D: -; J: TRBJ1-5; size: few; V: TRBV28; CDR3: CASIEGGRNSNQPQHF; DNA: TGTGCCAGCATTGAGGGAGGGCGCAATAGCAATCAGCCCCAGCATTTT
D: -; J: TRBJ1-2; size: -; V: TRBV18; CDR3: CASSPGAGRVDGYTF; DNA: TGTGCCAGCTCACCCGGAGCGGGTAGGGTCGATGGCTACACCTTC
D: -; J: TRBJ2-7; size: -; V: TRBV6-6; CDR3: CASSYPGVPSDEQYF; DNA: TGTGCCAGCAGTTACCCCGGGGTCCCCTCGGACGAGCAGTACTTC
D: -; J: TRBJ1-5; size: -; V: TRBV18; CDR3: CASSIQINQPQHF; DNA: TGTGCCAGCTCAATACAGATCAATCAGCCCCAGCATTTT
D: -; J: TRBJ2-7; size: -; V: TRBV27; CDR3: CASSLNGGSYEQYF; DNA: TGTGCCAGCAGTTTAAACGGCGGTTCCTACGAGCAGTACTTC
D: TRBD1; J: TRBJ2-7; size: -; V: TRBV19; CDR3: CASKKQGDYEQYF; DNA: TGTGCCAGTAAGAAACAGGGGGACTACGAGCAGTACTTC
D: TRBD2; J: TRBJ2-7; size: -; V: TRBV13; CDR3: CASSLGGLAGVYEQYF; DNA: TGTGCCAGCAGCTTAGGGGGACTAGCGGGAGTTTACGAGCAGTACTTC
D: -; J: TRBJ2-7; size: -; V: TRBV13; CDR3: CASSLQYEQYF; DNA: TGTGCCAGCAGCTTACAGTACGAGCAGTACTTC
D: TRBD2; J: TRBJ2-1; size: -; V: TRBV4-1; CDR3: CASSQSPPGLVSEQFF; DNA: TGCGCCAGCAGCCAAAGCCCCCCGGGACTAGTTTCTGAGCAGTTCTTC
D: TRBD1; J: TRBJ2-3; size: -; V: TRBV9; CDR3: CASSIRDRADTQYF; DNA: TGTGCCAGCAGCATCCGGGACAGGGCAGATACGCAGTATTTT
D: TRBD2; J: TRBJ2-5; size: -; V: TRBV28; CDR3: CASSWGGITQDTQYF; DNA: TGTGCCAGCAGTTGGGGAGGGATAACCCAAGATACCCAGTACTTC
D: -; J: TRBJ1-1; size: once; V: TRBV4-1; CDR3: CASALGVIGTEAFF; DNA: TGCGCCAGCGCACTGGGCGTGATTGGCACTGAAGCTTTCTTT
D: TRBD2; J: TRBJ2-2; size: -; V: TRBV27; CDR3: CASMRTTSGSYGELFF; DNA: TGTGCCAGCATGAGGACGACTAGCGGGAGTTACGGGGAGCTGTTTTTT
D: TRBD1; J: TRBJ1-5; size: -; V: TRBV27; CDR3: CASSSEGAYQPQHF; DNA: TGTGCCAGCAGCTCTGAGGGGGCATATCAGCCCCAGCATTTT
D: TRBD1; J: TRBJ1-2; size: -; V: TRBV6-5; CDR3: CASSYARRTGDGYTF; DNA: TGTGCCAGCAGTTACGCCCGGCGGACAGGGGATGGCTACACCTTC
D: TRBD1; J: TRBJ1-5; size: -; V: TRBV6-1; CDR3: CASVWTGDNQPQHF; DNA: TGTGCCAGCGTATGGACAGGGGACAATCAGCCCCAGCATTTT
D: TRBD1; J: TRBJ2-1; size: once; V: TRBV7-6; CDR3: CASSLGGSRGIYNEQFF; DNA: TGTGCCAGCAGCTTAGGGGGATCCAGGGGGATCTACAATGAGCAGTTCTTC
D: TRBD1; J: TRBJ2-3; size: -; V: TRBV5-1; CDR3: CASSPGQGKPDTQYF; DNA: TGCGCCAGCAGCCCGGGACAGGGTAAACCAGATACGCAGTATTTT
D: -; J: TRBJ2-3; size: -; V: TRBV11-2; CDR3: CASSLGTSMDTQYF; DNA: TGTGCCAGCAGCTTGGGCACTAGCATGGATACGCAGTATTTT
D: -; J: TRBJ2-4; size: -; V: TRBV29-1; CDR3: CSVTMGLNIQYF; DNA: TGCAGCGTTACTATGGGTTTGAACATTCAGTACTTC
D: -; J: TRBJ1-2; size: -; V: TRBV7-8; CDR3: CASSLTQDKAYGYTF; DNA: TGTGCCAGCAGCTTAACCCAGGACAAAGCCTATGGCTACACCTTC
D: -; J: TRBJ1-3; size: few; V: TRBV29-1; CDR3: CSVETTGRRGNTIYF; DNA: TGCAGCGTGGAAACAACAGGGCGTCGTGGAAACACCATATATTTT
D: -; J: TRBJ1-3; size: -; V: TRBV18; CDR3: CASSPVPGSGNTIYF; DNA: TGTGCCAGCTCACCAGTCCCAGGGTCTGGAAACACCATATATTTT
D: -; J: TRBJ2-7; size: once; V: TRBV5-1; CDR3: CASSSPDEQYF; DNA: TGCGCCAGCAGCTCCCCGGACGAGCAGTACTTC
D: -; J: TRBJ2-1; size: -; V: TRBV27; CDR3: CASSPNFSGMGYNEQFF; DNA: TGTGCCAGCAGTCCAAATTTCTCAGGGATGGGGTACAATGAGCAGTTCTTC